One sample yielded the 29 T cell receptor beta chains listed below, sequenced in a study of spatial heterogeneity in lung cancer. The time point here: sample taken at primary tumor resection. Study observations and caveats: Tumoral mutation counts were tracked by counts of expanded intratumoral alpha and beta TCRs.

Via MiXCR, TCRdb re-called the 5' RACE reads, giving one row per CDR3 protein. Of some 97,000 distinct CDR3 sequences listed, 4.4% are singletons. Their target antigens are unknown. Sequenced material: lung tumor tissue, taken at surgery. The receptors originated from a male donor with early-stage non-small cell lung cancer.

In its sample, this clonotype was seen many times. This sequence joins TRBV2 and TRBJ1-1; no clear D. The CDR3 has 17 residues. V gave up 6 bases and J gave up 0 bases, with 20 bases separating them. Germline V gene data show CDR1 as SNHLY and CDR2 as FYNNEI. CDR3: CASRGNPGRSLNTEAFF. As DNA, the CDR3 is TGTGCCAGCAGGGGTAACCCAGGCAGGTCGCTGAACACTGAAGCTTTCTTT. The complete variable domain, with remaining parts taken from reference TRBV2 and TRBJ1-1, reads EPEVTQTPSHQVTQMGQEVILRCVPISNHLYFYWYRQILGQKVEFLVSFYNNEISEKSEIFDDQFSVERPDGSNFTLKIRSTKLEDSAMYFCASRGNPGRSLNTEAFFGQGTRLTVV.

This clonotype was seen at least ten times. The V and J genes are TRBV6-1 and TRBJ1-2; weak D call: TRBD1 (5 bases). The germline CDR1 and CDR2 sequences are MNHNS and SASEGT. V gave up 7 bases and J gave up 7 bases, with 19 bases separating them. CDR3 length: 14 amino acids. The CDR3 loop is CASNNWGNLSGYTF. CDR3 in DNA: TGTGCCAGCAACAACTGGGGGAACCTTTCTGGCTACACCTTC.

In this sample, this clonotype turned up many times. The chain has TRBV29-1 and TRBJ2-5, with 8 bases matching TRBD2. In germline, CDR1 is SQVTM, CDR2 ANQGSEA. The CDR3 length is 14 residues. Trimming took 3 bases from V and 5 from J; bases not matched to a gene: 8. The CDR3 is CSVEVLAGLETQYF. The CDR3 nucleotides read TGCAGCGTTGAGGTATTAGCGGGATTGGAGACCCAGTACTTC.

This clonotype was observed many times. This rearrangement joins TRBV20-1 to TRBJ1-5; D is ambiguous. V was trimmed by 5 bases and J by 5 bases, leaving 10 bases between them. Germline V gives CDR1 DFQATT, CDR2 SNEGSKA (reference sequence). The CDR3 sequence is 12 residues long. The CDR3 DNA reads TGCAGTGCTCGGGGATCAGATCAGCCCCAGCATTTT. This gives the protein CSARGSDQPQHF.

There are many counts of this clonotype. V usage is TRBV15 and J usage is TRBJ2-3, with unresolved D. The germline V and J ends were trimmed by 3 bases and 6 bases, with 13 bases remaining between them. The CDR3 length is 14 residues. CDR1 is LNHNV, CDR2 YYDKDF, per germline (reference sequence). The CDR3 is CATSSSVSADTQYF. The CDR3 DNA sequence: TGTGCCACCAGCAGTTCTGTGTCGGCGGATACGCAGTATTTT.

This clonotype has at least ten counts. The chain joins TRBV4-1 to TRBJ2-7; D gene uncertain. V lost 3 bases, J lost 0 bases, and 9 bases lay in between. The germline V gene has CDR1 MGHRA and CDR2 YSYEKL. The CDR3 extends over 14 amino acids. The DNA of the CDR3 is TGCGCCAGCAGCCATATCGGGCCCTCCTACGAGCAGTACTTC. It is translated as CASSHIGPSYEQYF.

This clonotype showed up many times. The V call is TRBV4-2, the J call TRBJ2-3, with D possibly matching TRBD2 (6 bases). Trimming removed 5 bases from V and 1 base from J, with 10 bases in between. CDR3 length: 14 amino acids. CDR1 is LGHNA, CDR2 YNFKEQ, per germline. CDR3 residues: CASSTGTRTDTQYF. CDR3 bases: TGTGCCAGCAGCACCGGGACTCGCACAGATACGCAGTATTTT.

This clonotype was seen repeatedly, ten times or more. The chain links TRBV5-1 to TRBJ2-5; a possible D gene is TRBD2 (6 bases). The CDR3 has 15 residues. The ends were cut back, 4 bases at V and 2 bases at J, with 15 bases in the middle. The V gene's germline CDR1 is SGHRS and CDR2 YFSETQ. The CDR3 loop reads CASSGGAGLQETQYF. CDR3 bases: TGCGCCAGCAGCGGAGGGGCGGGACTGCAAGAGACCCAGTACTTC.

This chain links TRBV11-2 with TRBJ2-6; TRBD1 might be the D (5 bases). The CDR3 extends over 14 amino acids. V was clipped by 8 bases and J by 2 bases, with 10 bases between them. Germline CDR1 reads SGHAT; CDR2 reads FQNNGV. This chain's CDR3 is CASGKGAGANVLTF. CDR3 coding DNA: TGTGCCAGCGGAAAAGGGGCTGGGGCCAACGTCCTGACTTTC.

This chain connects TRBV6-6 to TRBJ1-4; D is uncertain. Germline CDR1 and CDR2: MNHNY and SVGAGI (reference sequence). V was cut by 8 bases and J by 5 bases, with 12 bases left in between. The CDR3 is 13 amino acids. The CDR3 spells CASLLQRNEKLFF. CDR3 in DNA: TGTGCCAGCTTACTACAGCGAAATGAAAAACTGTTTTTT.

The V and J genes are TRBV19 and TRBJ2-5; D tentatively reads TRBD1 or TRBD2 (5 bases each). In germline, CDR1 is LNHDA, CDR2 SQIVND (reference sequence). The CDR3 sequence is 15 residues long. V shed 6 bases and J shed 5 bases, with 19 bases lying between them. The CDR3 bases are TGTGCCAGTAGCACTGGGGGACGGCCTGGGGAGACCCAGTACTTC. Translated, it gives CASSTGGRPGETQYF.

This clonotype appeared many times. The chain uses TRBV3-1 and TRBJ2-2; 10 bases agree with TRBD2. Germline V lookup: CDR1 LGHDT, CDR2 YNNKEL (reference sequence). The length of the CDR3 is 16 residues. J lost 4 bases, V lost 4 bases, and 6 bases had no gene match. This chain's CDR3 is CASSPASGSVTGELFF. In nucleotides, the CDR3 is TGTGCCAGCAGCCCGGCTAGCGGGAGTGTCACCGGGGAGCTGTTTTTT.

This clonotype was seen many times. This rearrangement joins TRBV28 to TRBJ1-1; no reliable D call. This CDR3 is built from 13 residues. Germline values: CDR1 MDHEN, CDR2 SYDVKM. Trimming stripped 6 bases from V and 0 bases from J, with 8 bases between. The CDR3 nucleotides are TGTGCCAGCAGGCCTTTCATGAACACTGAAGCTTTCTTT. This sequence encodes CASRPFMNTEAFF.

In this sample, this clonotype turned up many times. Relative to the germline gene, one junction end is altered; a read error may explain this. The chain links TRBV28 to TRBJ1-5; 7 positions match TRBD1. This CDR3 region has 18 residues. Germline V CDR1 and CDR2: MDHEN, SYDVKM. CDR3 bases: TGTGCCAGCAGCTTATTTAAACTGACAGGGACGCAAAATCAGCCCCAGCATTTT. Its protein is CASSLFKLTGTQNQPQHF.

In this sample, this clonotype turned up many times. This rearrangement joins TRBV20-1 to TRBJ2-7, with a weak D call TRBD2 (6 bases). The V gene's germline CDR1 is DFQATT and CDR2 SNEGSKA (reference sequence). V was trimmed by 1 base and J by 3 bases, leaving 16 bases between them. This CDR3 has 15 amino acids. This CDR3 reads CSARAVGTRHYEQYF. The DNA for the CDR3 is TGCAGTGCTAGAGCTGTCGGGACTCGCCACTACGAGCAGTACTTC.

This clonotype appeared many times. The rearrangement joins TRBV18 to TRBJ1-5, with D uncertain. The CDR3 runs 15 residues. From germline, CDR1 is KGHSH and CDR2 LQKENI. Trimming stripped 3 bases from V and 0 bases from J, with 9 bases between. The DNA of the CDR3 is TGTGCCAGCTCACCGGCGCAAAATAGCAATCAGCCCCAGCATTTT. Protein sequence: CASSPAQNSNQPQHF.

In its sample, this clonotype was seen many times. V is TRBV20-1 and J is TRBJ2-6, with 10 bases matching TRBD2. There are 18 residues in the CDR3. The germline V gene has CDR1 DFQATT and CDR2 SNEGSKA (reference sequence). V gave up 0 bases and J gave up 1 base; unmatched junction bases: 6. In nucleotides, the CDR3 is TGCAGTGCTAGAGATCCGAGACTAGCGGGTTCTGGGGCCAACGTCCTGACTTTC. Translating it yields CSARDPRLAGSGANVLTF.

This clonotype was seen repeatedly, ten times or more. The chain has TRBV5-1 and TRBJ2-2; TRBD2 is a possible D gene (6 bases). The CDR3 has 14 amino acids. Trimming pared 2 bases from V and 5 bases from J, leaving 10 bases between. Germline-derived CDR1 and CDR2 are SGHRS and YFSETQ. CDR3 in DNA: TGCGCCAGCAGCTTTTCTGGAGGGACCGGGGAGCTGTTTTTT. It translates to CASSFSGGTGELFF.

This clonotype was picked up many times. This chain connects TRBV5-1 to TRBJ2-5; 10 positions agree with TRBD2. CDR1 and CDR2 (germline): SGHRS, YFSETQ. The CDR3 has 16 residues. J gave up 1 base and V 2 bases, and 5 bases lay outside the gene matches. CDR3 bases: TGCGCCAGCAGCTTCCGGACTAGCGGACTCCAAGAGACCCAGTACTTC. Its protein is CASSFRTSGLQETQYF.

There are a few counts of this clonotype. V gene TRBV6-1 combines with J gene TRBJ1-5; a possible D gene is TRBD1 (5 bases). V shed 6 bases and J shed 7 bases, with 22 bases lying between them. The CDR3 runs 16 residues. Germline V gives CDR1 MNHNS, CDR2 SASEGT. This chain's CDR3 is CASSRDGPLSSQPQHF. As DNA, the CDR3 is TGTGCCAGCAGCCGGGACGGGCCCCTCTCCAGCCAGCCCCAGCATTTT.

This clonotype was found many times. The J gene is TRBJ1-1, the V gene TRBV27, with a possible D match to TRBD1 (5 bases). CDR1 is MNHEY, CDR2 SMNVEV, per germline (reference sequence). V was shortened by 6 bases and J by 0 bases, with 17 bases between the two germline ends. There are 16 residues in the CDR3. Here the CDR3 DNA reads TGTGCCAGCAGAAGGGACGCCACTACAATGAACACTGAAGCTTTCTTT. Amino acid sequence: CASRRDATTMNTEAFF.

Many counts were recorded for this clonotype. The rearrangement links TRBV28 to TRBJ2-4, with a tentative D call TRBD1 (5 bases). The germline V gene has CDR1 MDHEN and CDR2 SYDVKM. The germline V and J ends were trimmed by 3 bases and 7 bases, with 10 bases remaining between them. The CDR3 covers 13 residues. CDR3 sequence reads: CASSLQQANIQYF. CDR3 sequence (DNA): TGTGCCAGCAGTTTGCAACAGGCTAACATTCAGTACTTC.

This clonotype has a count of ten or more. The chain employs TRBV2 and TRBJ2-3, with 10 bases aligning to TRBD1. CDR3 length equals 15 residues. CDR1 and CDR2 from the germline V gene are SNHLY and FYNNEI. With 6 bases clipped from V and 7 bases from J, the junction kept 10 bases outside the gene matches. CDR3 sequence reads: CASRIGQGVYNTQYF. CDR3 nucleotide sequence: TGTGCCAGCAGGATCGGACAGGGGGTCTATAATACGCAGTATTTT.

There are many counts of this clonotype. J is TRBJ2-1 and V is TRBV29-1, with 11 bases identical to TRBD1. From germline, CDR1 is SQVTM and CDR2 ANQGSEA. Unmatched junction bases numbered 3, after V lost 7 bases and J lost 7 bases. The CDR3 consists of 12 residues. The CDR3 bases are TGCAGCGCCGGGACAGGGGGAAATGAGCAGTTCTTC. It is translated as CSAGTGGNEQFF.

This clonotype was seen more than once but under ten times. CDR3 sequence (DNA): TGTGCCAGCAGCCAAAGACGGAGTTACAATGAGCAGTTCTTC. Its protein is CASSQRRSYNEQFF. The chain joins TRBV14 to TRBJ2-1; D is undetermined. Trimming pared 2 bases from V and 4 bases from J, leaving 9 bases between. This CDR3 region has 14 residues. The germline V gene has CDR1 SGHDN and CDR2 FVKESK.

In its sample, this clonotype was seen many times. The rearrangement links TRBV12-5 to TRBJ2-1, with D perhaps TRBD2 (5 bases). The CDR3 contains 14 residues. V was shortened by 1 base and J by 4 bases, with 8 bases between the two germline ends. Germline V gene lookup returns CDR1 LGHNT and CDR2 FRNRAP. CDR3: CASGLGGSYNEQFF. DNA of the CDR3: TGTGCTAGTGGTTTGGGCGGGTCATACAATGAGCAGTTCTTC.

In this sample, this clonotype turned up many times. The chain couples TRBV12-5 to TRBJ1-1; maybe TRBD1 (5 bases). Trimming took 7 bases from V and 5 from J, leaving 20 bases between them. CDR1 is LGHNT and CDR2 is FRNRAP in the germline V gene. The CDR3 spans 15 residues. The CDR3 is CASVTLPGGGTEAFF. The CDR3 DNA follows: TGTGCTAGTGTAACCCTACCCGGGGGGGGAACTGAAGCTTTCTTT.

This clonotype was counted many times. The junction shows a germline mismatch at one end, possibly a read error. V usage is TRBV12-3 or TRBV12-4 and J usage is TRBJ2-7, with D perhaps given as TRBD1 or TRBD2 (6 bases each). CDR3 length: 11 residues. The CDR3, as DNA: TGTGCCAGCACCAAAGGGGGGATTCTGCACTTC. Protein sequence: CASTKGGILHF.

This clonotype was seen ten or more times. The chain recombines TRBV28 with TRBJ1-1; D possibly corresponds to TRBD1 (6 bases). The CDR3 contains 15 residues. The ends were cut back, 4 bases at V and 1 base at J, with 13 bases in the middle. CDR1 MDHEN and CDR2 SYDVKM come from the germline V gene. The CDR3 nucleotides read TGTGCCAGCAGTTCAGCGGGACATAAGAACACTGAAGCTTTCTTT. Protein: CASSSAGHKNTEAFF.